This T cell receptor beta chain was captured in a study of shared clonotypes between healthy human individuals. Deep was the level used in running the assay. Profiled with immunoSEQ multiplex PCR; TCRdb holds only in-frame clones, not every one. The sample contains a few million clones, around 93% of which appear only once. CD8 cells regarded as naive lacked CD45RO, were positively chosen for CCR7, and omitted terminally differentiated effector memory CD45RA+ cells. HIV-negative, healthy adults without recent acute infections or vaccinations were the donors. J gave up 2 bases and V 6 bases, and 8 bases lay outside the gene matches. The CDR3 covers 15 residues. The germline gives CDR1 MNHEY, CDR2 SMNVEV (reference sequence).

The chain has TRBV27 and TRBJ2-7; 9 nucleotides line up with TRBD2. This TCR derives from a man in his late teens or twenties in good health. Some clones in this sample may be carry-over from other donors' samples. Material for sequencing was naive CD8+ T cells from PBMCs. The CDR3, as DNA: TGTGCCAGCAGGTCGGGCGGGAGGGCCCCCTACGAGCAGTACTTC. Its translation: CASRSGGRAPYEQYF.